What follows describes a single TCR beta chain. This clone was seen just once. Its antigen remains undetermined. It has no much larger one-base neighbor in the sample; base qualities were not kept. TCR CDR3 regions were amplified from genomic DNA by multiplex PCR using the deep immunoSEQ assay. For each cell subset, the extracted genomic DNA was distributed evenly across all wells of several immunoSEQ 96-well plates, and each plate served as one replicate. For sorted subsets, approximately 190 ng of genomic DNA, equivalent to around 29,000 T cell genomes, went into each replicate PCR. The purified libraries were quantified using a Qubit 3.0 fluorometer, sized with a Bioanalyzer 2100, and then quantified again using the KAPA Library Quantification kit. Each immunoSEQ 96-well plate was sequenced on its own single-read 150-cycle Illumina NextSeq 550 flow cell. Per the authors' processing: Because only junctional sequences without quality scores were contained in the immunoSEQ output, filtering matching that applied to full-length reads could not be performed. Sequences were annotated with PyIR, a Python wrapper for IgBLAST v1.9, and V/J genes and CDR3 were assigned using IMGT germline references. Any read was removed if the V/J assignment was weak (E-value above 1e-6), the CDR3 was missing, or the read contained stop codons, out-of-frame junctions, or ambiguous translated residues. V3J clonotypes were defined by identical inferred V gene, J gene, and CDR3 amino acid sequence. Percentage overlap between repertoires was computed as shared unique clonotypes divided by the size of the smaller repertoire. Repertoire richness was assessed with RTK rarefaction, the Chao1 estimator, and Recon v2.1 estimates of unobserved clonotypes. OLGA was used to compute generation probabilities for all TCRbeta clonotypes that the gDNA method yielded from a few donors. Here the immuneACCESS table is served through TCRdb, limited to in-frame sequences with V and J called. Missing clones are a known gap in these copies; in checked studies unresolved V genes cover under half, and the rest lacks a known reason. From that table come the V and J calls and clone size; the DNA was used to work out D and trimming. For this sample the table gives around 2,000,000 clones, of which approximately 94% were detected only once. 1.2% of the sample is taken by the ten largest.

The junction shows trimming of 0 bases on V and 5 bases on J, plus 12 bases between the germline ends. Its CDR3 holds 14 amino acids, cysteine through phenylalanine. Only the CDR3 DNA stays, 42 bases, in frame from base 1. The germline V gene specifies SGHRS as CDR1 and YFSETQ as CDR2. CD8 naive samples were CD45RO-negative cells positively selected for CCR7, giving a CD45RA+CCR7+ population that excluded TemRA cells. Donors were healthy HIV-negative adults with no recently reported acute infections or vaccinations. Every donor was a Caucasian adult residing in Nashville, Tennessee, USA. After blood collection by leukapheresis, PBMCs were isolated using Ficoll-Histopaque density gradient centrifugation and then cryopreserved in the vapor phase of liquid nitrogen. Analytical flow cytometry was used to check the purity and quantity of every magnetically sorted T cell population. Genomic DNA was isolated from each sorted fraction and quantified by UV absorbance on a Nanodrop 2000c.

This sample stems from a study of shared clonotypes between healthy human individuals (dated by TCRdb to between 2020 and 2021). Study-level background: The cohort included a few men and two women between 18 and 49 years of age. For each donor, CD4 naive and CD4 memory were each given three plates, CD8 naive was given two plates, and CD8 memory was given one plate. To estimate repertoire size and how much clonotypes are shared between individuals, the study performed deep sequencing of blood TCR repertoires from 4 to 6 healthy adults. To increase sequencing depth and limit assay-specific biases, TCR repertoire library preparation and sequencing were carried out by different laboratories using diverse techniques. Leukapheresis yielded between about 0.94 and 9 billion PBMCs per donor. What the work shows at the level of the full study, not this receptor alone: Sampling was restricted to blood, and TCR repertoires in tissues likely differ from the TCR repertoires found in blood. Across four donors, around 5.4% of naive CD4, roughly 3.8% of naive CD8, under 2.5% of memory CD4, and approximately 0.42% of memory CD8 clonotypes were shared. Based on pairwise subsampling, the degree of clonotype sharing among donors was expected to be affected by sequencing depth. Clonotypes shared by all four sorted-subset donors showed higher generation probabilities than non-shared clonotypes. Even with the large sequencing depth, rarefaction of the sorted-subset datasets indicated that sequencing was incomplete. The small number of donors limited the genetic and exposure-history diversity represented. Naive subsets generally had larger estimated clonotype richness than memory subsets.

Sequences were obtained from naive CD8+ T cells sorted from blood. The cell subset or site label here, explained by the study, means: CD45RA+CCR7+. The V gene is TRBV5-1 and the J gene is TRBJ2-7; there is no confident call for the D gene. The receptor was isolated from a man aged 18 to 30 in good health. In nucleotides, the sequence is TGCGCCAGCAGCTTGGGGGTAGGGTTGCACGAGCAGTACTTC. This is translated as CASSLGVGLHEQYF.